Listed below are T cell receptor beta chains from one sample, sequenced in a study of T cells in Graves' hyperthyroidism and ophthalmopathy. Using its own MiXCR run on the multiplex PCR reads, TCRdb lists one record per CDR3 protein. Here the sample spans more than 450,000 distinct CDR3 sequences, 12% to 15% being singletons. Sequencing was carried out using blood. The receptors come from a woman aged 40-49 years with Graves' hyperthyroidism. Each CDR3 is given with its conserved first and last residue. Clone size is given for some rows only: seen once, a few or many times, or a class if the clone is expanded.

size | J | V | CDR3
. | TRBJ2-1 | TRBV7-2 | CASSLKLAGGENEQFF
few | TRBJ1-6 | TRBV7-2 | CASSFYRDSNSPLHF
. | TRBJ2-2 | TRBV20-1 | CSARTGLGTGELFF
many | TRBJ2-1 | TRBV2 | CASSESGYPQQFF
. | TRBJ2-5 | TRBV12-5 | CASRGNKETQYF
. | TRBJ2-3 | TRBV14 | CASSQGGFFTDTQYF
few | TRBJ2-1 | TRBV7-6 | CASSSSGRSDEQFF
many | TRBJ1-4 | TRBV20-1 | CSASSWPREEKLFF
many | TRBJ2-1 | TRBV5-1 | CASSPLGGLAGNEQFF
many | TRBJ2-5 | TRBV20-1 | CSARDWTSGSSRETQYF
few | TRBJ2-6 | TRBV19 | CASSFEGSSGANVLTF
many | TRBJ1-1 | TRBV19 | CASSRAPGQGRWTEAFF
. | TRBJ2-4 | TRBV6-1 | CASSQQGPSGRALAKNIQYF
many | TRBJ2-7 | TRBV5-6 | CASSLEGRTDYEQYF
many | TRBJ2-7 | TRBV5-1 | CASSPGTSGMYEQYF
many | TRBJ2-7 | TRBV12-3/TRBV12-4 | CASRVGGPRYEQYF
few | TRBJ1-2 | TRBV9 | CASSGGITGADYGYTF
many | TRBJ2-3 | TRBV18 | CASSPVVSGLTDTQYF
. | TRBJ1-3 | TRBV25-1 | CASVGFSGNTIYF
many | TRBJ2-3 | TRBV12-3/TRBV12-4 | CASSRTSGKPDTQYF
. | TRBJ1-2 | TRBV27 | CASSPLVDYGYTF
. | TRBJ1-6 | TRBV7-8 | CASREDAYNSPLHF
. | TRBJ2-2 | TRBV7-3 | CASSQRGLAATNTGELFF
many | TRBJ2-3 | TRBV24-1 | CATSDSTSGASTDTQYF
few | TRBJ1-1 | TRBV9 | CASSVETDRAEAFF
few | TRBJ1-3 | TRBV6-2/TRBV6-3 | CASRLTATGNTIYF
. | TRBJ1-6 | TRBV12-3/TRBV12-4 | CASTRSSYNSPLHF
. | TRBJ2-7 | TRBV19 | CASSARDRLYEQYF
once | TRBJ1-4 | TRBV6-1 | CASTNTGLGEKLFF
few | TRBJ2-7 | TRBV18 | CASSPKGGQYEQYF